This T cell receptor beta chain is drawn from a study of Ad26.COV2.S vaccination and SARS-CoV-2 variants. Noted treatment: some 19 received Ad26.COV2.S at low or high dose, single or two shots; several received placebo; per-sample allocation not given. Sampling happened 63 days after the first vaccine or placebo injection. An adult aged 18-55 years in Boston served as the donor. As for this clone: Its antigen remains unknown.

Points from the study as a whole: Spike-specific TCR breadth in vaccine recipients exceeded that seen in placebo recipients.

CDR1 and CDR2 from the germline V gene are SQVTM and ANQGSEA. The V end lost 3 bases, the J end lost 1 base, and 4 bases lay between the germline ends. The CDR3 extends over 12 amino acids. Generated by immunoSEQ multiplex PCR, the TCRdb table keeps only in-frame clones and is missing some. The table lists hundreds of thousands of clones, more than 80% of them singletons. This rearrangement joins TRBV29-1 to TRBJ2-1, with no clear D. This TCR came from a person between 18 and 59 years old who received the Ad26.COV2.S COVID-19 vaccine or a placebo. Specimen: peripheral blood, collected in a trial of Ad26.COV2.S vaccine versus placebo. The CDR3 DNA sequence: TGCAGCGTTGATGCGTCCTACAATGAGCAGTTCTTC. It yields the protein CSVDASYNEQFF.